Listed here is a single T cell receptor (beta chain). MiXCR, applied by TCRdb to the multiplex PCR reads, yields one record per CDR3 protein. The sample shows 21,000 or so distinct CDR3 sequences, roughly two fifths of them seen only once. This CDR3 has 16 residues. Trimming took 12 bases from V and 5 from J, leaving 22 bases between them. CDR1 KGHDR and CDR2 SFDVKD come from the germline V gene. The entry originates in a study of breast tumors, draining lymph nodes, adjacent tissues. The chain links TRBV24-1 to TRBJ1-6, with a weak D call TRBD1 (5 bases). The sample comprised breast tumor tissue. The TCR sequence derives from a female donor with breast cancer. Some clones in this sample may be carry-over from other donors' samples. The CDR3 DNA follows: TGTGCCTCCGGGGGTGGAGGCCAAACCCATAATTCACCCCTCCACTTT. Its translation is CASGGGGQTHNSPLHF.